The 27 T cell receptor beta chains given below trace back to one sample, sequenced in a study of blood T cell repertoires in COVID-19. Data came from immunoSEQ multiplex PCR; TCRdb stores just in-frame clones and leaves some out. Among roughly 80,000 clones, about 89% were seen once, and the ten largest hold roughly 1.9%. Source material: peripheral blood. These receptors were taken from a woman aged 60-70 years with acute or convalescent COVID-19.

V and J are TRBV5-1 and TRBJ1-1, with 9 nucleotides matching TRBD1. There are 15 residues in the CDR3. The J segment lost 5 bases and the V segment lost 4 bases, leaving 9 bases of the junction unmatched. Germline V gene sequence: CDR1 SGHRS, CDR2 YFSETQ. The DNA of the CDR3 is TGCGCCAGCAGCCCCCGTCGACAGGGGGGGACTGAAGCTTTCTTT. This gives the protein CASSPRRQGGTEAFF.

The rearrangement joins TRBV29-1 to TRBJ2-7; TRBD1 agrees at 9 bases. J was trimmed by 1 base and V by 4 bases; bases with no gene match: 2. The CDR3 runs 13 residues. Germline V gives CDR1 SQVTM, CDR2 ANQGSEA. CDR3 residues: CSVGGTGSYEQYF. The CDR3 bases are TGCAGCGTTGGTGGGACAGGGTCCTACGAGCAGTACTTC.

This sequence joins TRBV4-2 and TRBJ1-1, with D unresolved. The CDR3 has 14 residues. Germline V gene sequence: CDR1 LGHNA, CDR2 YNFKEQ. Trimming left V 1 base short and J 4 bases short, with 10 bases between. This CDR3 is CASSQGPSGTEAFF. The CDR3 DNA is TGTGCCAGCAGCCAAGGTCCCTCGGGCACTGAAGCTTTCTTT.

The CDR3 spells CSVEWGRKTTDTQYF. The CDR3 DNA reads TGCAGCGTTGAATGGGGCCGCAAAACCACAGATACGCAGTATTTT. The J gene is TRBJ2-3, the V gene TRBV29-1; tentative D call: TRBD1 (5 bases). V was pared by 2 bases and J by 2 bases, with 14 bases between. The CDR3 is 15 amino acids. The germline CDR1 and CDR2 sequences are SQVTM and ANQGSEA.

The CDR3 reads CSAKGLAGATYEQYF. Here the CDR3 DNA reads TGCAGCGCCAAGGGACTAGCGGGGGCAACCTACGAGCAGTACTTC. This chain connects TRBV29-1 to TRBJ2-7, with 14 bases matching TRBD2. This CDR3 is 15 amino acids long. Germline values: CDR1 SQVTM, CDR2 ANQGSEA. Germline trimming cut 7 bases from V and 2 bases from J; bases unmatched to any gene: 7.

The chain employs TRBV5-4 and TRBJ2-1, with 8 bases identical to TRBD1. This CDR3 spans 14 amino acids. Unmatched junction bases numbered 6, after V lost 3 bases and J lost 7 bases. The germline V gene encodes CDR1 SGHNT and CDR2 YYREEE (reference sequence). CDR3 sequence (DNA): TGTGCCAGCAGCTCTCAGGGGGCGGGTAATGAGCAGTTCTTC. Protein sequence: CASSSQGAGNEQFF.

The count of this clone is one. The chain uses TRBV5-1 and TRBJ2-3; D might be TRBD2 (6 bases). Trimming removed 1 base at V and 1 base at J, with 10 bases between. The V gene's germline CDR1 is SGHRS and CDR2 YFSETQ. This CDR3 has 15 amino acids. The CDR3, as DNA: TGCGCCAGCAGCTTGTCGGGAGTCGGCACAGATACGCAGTATTTT. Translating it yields CASSLSGVGTDTQYF.

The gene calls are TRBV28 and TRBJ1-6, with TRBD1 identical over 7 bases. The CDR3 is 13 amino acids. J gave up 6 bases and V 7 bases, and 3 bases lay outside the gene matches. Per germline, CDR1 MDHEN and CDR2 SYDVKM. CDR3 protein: CASNWDSNSPLHF. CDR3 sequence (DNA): TGTGCCAGCAATTGGGACAGTAATTCACCCCTCCACTTT.

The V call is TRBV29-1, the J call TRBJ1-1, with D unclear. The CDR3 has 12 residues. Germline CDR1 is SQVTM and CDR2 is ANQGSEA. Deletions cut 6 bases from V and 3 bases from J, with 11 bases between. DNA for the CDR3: TGCAGCGTGCTCTTGAGTTACACTGAAGCTTTCTTT. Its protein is CSVLLSYTEAFF.

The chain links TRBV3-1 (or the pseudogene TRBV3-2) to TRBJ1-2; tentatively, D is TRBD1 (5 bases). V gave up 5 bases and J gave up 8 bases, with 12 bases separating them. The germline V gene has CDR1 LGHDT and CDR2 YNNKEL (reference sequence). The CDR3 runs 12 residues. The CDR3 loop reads CASSVMGLGYTF. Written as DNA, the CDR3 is TGTGCCAGCAGCGTGATGGGGCTGGGCTACACCTTC.

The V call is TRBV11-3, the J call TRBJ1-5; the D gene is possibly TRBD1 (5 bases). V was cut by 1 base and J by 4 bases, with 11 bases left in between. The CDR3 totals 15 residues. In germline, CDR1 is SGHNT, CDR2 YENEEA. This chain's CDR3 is CASSLGGLTNQPQHF. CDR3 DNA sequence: TGTGCCAGCAGCTTAGGGGGACTCACTAATCAGCCCCAGCATTTT. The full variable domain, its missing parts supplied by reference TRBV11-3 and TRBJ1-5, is EAGVVQSPRYKIIEKKQPVAFWCNPISGHNTLYWYLQNLGQGPELLIRYENEEAVDDSQLPKDRFSAERLKGVDSTLKIQPAELGDSAVYLCASSLGGLTNQPQHFGDGTRLSIL.

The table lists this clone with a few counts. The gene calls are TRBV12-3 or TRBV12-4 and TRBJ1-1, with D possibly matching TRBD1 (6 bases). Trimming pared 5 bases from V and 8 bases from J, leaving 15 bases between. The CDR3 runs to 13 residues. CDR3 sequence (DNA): TGTGCCAGCAGTACTCCCGGACAGCCGGAAGCTTTCTTT. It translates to CASSTPGQPEAFF.

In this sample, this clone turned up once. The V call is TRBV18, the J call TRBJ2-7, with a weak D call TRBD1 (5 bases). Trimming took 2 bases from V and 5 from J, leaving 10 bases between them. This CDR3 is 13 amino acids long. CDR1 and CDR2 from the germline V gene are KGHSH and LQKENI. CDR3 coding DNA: TGTGCCAGCTCACCAGGGGCCTACCACGAGCAGTACTTC. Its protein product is CASSPGAYHEQYF.

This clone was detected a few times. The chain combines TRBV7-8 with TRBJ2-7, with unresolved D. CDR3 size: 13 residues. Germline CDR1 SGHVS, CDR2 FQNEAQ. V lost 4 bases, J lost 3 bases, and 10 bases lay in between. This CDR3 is CASSSRLVYEQYF. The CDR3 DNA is TGTGCCAGCAGCTCCCGACTGGTCTACGAGCAGTACTTC.

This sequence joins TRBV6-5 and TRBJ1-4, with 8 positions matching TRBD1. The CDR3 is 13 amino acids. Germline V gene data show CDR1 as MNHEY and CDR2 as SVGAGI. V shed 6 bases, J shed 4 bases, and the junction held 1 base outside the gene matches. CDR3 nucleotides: TGTGCCAGCAGGGACAGGGATAATGAAAAACTGTTTTTT. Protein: CASRDRDNEKLFF.

As DNA, the CDR3 is TGCGCCAGCAGCTCCGATGGGGCCCGGGAAAAACTGTTTTTT. This gives the protein CASSSDGAREKLFF. This chain connects TRBV5-1 to TRBJ1-4, with D maybe TRBD1 (5 bases). Germline lookup yields CDR1 SGHRS and CDR2 YFSETQ. The CDR3 length is 14 residues. Between the trimmed V and J ends, which lost 3 bases and 8 bases, there was a span of 14 bases.

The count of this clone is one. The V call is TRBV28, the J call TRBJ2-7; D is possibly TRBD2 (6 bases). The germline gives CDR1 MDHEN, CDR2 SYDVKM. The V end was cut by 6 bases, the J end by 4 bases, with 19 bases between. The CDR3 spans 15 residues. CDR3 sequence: CASSSPSGGRYEQYF. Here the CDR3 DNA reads TGTGCCAGCAGCTCCCCCTCTGGAGGGAGGTACGAGCAGTACTTC.

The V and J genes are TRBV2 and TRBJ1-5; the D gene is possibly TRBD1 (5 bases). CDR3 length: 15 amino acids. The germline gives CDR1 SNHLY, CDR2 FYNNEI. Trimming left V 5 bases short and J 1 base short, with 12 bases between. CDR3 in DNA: TGTGCCAGCAGTCCTCAGGGAACAAGCAATCAGCCCCAGCATTTT. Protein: CASSPQGTSNQPQHF. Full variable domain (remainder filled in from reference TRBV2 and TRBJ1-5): EPEVTQTPSHQVTQMGQEVILRCVPISNHLYFYWYRQILGQKVEFLVSFYNNEISEKSEIFDDQFSVERPDGSNFTLKIRSTKLEDSAMYFCASSPQGTSNQPQHFGDGTRLSIL.

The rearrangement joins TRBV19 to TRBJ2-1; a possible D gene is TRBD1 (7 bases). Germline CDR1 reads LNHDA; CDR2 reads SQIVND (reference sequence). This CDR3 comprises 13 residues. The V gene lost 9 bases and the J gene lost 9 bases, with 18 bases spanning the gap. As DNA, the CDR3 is TGTGCCAGCCGGAACGGACAGGAGGGTGAGCAGTTCTTC. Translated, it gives CASRNGQEGEQFF.

Here the CDR3 reads CASSLGETPWVGYTF. CDR3 coding DNA: TGTGCCAGCAGCTTAGGAGAGACACCGTGGGTTGGCTACACCTTC. V and J are TRBV7-6 and TRBJ1-2; D remains ambiguous. The V and J ends lost 1 base and 7 bases respectively, with 16 bases between them. This CDR3 spans 15 amino acids. Germline V CDR1 and CDR2: SGHVS, FNYEAQ.

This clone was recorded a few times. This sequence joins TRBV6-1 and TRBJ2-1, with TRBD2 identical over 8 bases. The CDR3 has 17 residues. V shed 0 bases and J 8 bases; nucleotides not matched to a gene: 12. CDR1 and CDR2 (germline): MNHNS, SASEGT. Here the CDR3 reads CASSEALSGMGGDEQFF. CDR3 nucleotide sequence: TGTGCCAGCAGTGAAGCGCTTAGCGGGATGGGGGGTGATGAGCAGTTCTTC.

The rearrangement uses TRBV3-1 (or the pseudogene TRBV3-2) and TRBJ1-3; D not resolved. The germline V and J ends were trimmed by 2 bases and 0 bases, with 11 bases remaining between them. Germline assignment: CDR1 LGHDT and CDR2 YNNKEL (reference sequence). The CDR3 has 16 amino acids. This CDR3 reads CASSQRRIHSGNTIYF. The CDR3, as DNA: TGTGCCAGCAGCCAACGGCGGATTCACTCTGGAAACACCATATATTTT.

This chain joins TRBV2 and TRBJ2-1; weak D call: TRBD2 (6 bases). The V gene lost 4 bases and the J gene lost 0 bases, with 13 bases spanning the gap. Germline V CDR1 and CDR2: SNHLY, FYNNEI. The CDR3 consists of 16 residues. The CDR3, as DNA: TGTGCCAGCAGTGTTCGGCGGGGAAGCTCCTACAATGAGCAGTTCTTC. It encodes CASSVRRGSSYNEQFF. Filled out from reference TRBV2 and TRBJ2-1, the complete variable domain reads EPEVTQTPSHQVTQMGQEVILRCVPISNHLYFYWYRQILGQKVEFLVSFYNNEISEKSEIFDDQFSVERPDGSNFTLKIRSTKLEDSAMYFCASSVRRGSSYNEQFFGPGTRLTVL.

Here the CDR3 DNA reads TGCGCCAGCAGCAGGAACAGACAAGAGACCCAGTACTTC. As protein: CASSRNRQETQYF. The J gene is TRBJ2-5, the V gene TRBV5-1; no definite D call. Germline CDR1 is SGHRS and CDR2 is YFSETQ. This CDR3 contains 13 residues. Trimming cost V 4 bases and J 2 bases, with 9 bases left between them.

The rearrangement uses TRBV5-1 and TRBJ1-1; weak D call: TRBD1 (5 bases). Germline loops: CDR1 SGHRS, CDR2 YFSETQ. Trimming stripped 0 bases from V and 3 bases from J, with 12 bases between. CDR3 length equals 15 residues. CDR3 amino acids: CASSLAQGEDTEAFF. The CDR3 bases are TGCGCCAGCAGCTTGGCCCAGGGTGAAGACACTGAAGCTTTCTTT.

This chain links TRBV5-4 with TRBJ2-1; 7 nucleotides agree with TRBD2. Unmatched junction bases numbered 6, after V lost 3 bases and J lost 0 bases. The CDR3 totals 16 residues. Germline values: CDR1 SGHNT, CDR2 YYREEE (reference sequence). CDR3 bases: TGTGCCAGCAGCTCTCAAGCGGGGAGCTCCTACAATGAGCAGTTCTTC. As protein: CASSSQAGSSYNEQFF.

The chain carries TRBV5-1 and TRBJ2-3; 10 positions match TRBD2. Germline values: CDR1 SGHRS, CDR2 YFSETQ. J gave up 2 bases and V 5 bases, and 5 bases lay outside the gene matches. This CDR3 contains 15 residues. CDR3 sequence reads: CASRLAGESTDTQYF. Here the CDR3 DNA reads TGCGCCAGCAGGCTAGCGGGGGAGTCCACAGATACGCAGTATTTT. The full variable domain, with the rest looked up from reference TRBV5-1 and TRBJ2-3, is KAGVTQTPRYLIKTRGQQVTLSCSPISGHRSVSWYQQTPGQGLQFLFEYFSETQRNKGNFPGRFSGRQFSNSRSEMNVSTLELGDSALYLCASRLAGESTDTQYFGPGTRLTVL.